This T cell receptor (beta chain) came from a study of shared clonotypes between healthy human individuals. Overall study results and limits: Tissues were not sampled, only blood, and their repertoires likely differ.

All donors were healthy HIV-negative adults lacking recent acute infections or vaccinations. Naive CD4+ cells were CD45RA-selected; the remaining cells were memory. Comment on this clone: Its target is not known. Other DNA sequences from this sample encode an identical CDR3 as well.

In germline, CDR1 is SGHRS, CDR2 YFSETQ. Germline trimming cut 0 bases from V and 5 bases from J; bases unmatched to any gene: 0. The CDR3 has 15 amino acids. This was a deep-level run. The method was immunoSEQ multiplex PCR; TCRdb's version includes in-frame clones alone and lacks a portion of them. The repertoire has roughly 2,300,000 clones, around 92% of them found once; the top ten carry around 0.35%. The sample comprised naive CD4+ T cells from PBMCs. Described subset: CD45RA+ positively selected. This receptor was identified in a young man in good health. Some clones in this sample may be carry-over from other donors' samples. This chain uses TRBV5-1 with TRBJ1-4, with 11 nucleotides matching TRBD1. DNA of the CDR3: TGCGCCAGCAGCTTGGGGACAGGGGGCAATGAAAAACTGTTTTTT. Protein sequence: CASSLGTGGNEKLFF.